The clone carrying this T cell receptor (beta chain) was observed a handful of times. Its antigen is not identified. The junction had 8 bases not matched to a gene; V was cut back by 4 bases and J by 4 bases. Germline CDR1 and CDR2: MGHRA and YSYEKL. The CDR3 covers 15 residues. This record belongs to a study of CD8 T cells in ankylosing spondylitis. Overall study results and limits: Ankylosing spondylitis blood seemed to carry a telltale TCR beta motif made of several highly homologous variants.

MiXCR was run by TCRdb on the 5' RACE reads, yielding one entry per CDR3 protein. The sample records about 540,000 distinct CDR3 sequences, roughly 13% being singletons. The V and J genes are TRBV4-1 and TRBJ1-1; 8 bases are shared with TRBD1. The sequence came from a male donor with ankylosing spondylitis. Source material: blood, either unsorted or a sorted T cell fraction (not recorded which). The DNA for the CDR3 is TGCGCCAGCAGCCCCCAGGACAGGGTTGGCACTGAAGCTTTCTTT. Translated: CASSPQDRVGTEAFF.